A single sample gave rise to the 16 T cell receptor beta chains below, sequenced in a study of cytomegalovirus exposure and HLA in healthy donors. The PCR had 60 Vbeta and 13 Jbeta primers. Some clones are missing from TCRdb's copy, which holds only in-frame ones; the method was immunoSEQ multiplex PCR. This sample lists under 130,000 clones; its ten largest clones have less than 4.5%. Sample: PBMCs. The receptors shown here come from a man aged 40-55 years in good health and CMV-seronegative.

The chain has TRBV19 and TRBJ2-2; D unclear. Per germline, CDR1 LNHDA and CDR2 SQIVND (reference sequence). This CDR3 is built from 14 residues. The V end was cut by 1 base, the J end by 3 bases, with 6 bases between. The CDR3 DNA reads TGTGCCAGTAGTATAGGGGCAGACACCGGGGAGCTGTTTTTT. This codes for CASSIGADTGELFF.

The chain is built from TRBV28 and TRBJ1-4; 8 nucleotides line up with TRBD1. The CDR3 loop spans 14 amino acids. Unmatched junction bases numbered 6, after V lost 6 bases and J lost 6 bases. Germline CDR1 is MDHEN and CDR2 is SYDVKM. CDR3: CASSPGQGYEKLFF. CDR3 coding DNA: TGTGCCAGCAGCCCTGGACAGGGCTATGAAAAACTGTTTTTT. The entire variable domain, with the rest obtained from reference TRBV28 and TRBJ1-4, is as follows: DVKVTQSSRYLVKRTGEKVFLECVQDMDHENMFWYRQDPGLGLRLIYFSYDVKMKEKGDIPEGYSVSREKKERFSLILESASTNQTSMYLCASSPGQGYEKLFFGSGTQLSVL.

The chain has TRBV18 and TRBJ2-7; 8 nucleotides match TRBD1. The germline V gene has CDR1 KGHSH and CDR2 LQKENI. The junction had 2 bases not matched to a gene; V was cut back by 6 bases and J by 1 base. The CDR3 contains 13 residues. The CDR3: CASSGDRSYEQYF. The CDR3 region has the DNA TGTGCCAGCTCTGGGGACAGGTCCTACGAGCAGTACTTC. The variable domain in full, with the rest retrieved from reference TRBV18 and TRBJ2-7, is NAGVMQNPRHLVRRRGQEARLRCSPMKGHSHVYWYRQLPEEGLKFMVYLQKENIIDESGMPKERFSAEFPKEGPSILRIQQVVRGDSAAYFCASSGDRSYEQYFGPGTRLTVT.

This chain uses TRBV28 with TRBJ2-3; D unclear. Germline CDR1 reads MDHEN; CDR2 reads SYDVKM. Trimming removed 5 bases from V and 5 bases from J, with 8 bases in between. The CDR3 is made up of 12 amino acids. As DNA, the CDR3 is TGTGCCAGCAGTCCCTCAGGAGATACGCAGTATTTT. It encodes CASSPSGDTQYF. Based on the CDR3 plus reference TRBV28 and TRBJ2-3, the full variable domain is DVKVTQSSRYLVKRTGEKVFLECVQDMDHENMFWYRQDPGLGLRLIYFSYDVKMKEKGDIPEGYSVSREKKERFSLILESASTNQTSMYLCASSPSGDTQYFGPGTRLTVL.

The chain uses TRBV7-2 and TRBJ1-5; D is undetermined. CDR3 length equals 14 residues. Germline-derived CDR1 and CDR2 are SGHTA and FQGNSA. V was trimmed by 5 bases and J by 5 bases, leaving 13 bases between them. The CDR3 reads CASSPSRKDQPQHF. For the CDR3, the DNA is TGTGCCAGCAGCCCTAGTCGGAAGGATCAGCCCCAGCATTTT.

The chain couples TRBV6-6 to TRBJ1-1, with a weak D call TRBD1 (5 bases). V was cut by 2 bases and J by 0 bases, with 7 bases left in between. Germline CDR1 MNHNY, CDR2 SVGAGI (reference sequence). The CDR3 runs 14 residues. Here the CDR3 DNA reads TGTGCCAGCAGTTACGGACACTTGAACACTGAAGCTTTCTTT. As protein: CASSYGHLNTEAFF.

V usage is TRBV29-1 and J usage is TRBJ2-7; 7 nucleotides line up with TRBD2. The CDR3 covers 12 residues. Looked up from germline, CDR1 is SQVTM and CDR2 is ANQGSEA. V gave up 3 bases and J gave up 6 bases; unmatched junction bases: 5. The CDR3 DNA reads TGCAGCGTTGAGGCGGGAGCCCGCGAGCAGTACTTC. This codes for CSVEAGAREQYF.

The chain carries TRBV5-1 and TRBJ2-1, with 7 bases aligning to TRBD2. V was clipped by 0 bases and J by 8 bases; unmatched bases: 8. CDR1 and CDR2 (germline): SGHRS, YFSETQ. This CDR3 comprises 15 residues. CDR3 DNA: TGCGCCAGCAGCTTGGTGGGCGGGAGAGTCGATGAGCAGTTCTTC. Translated: CASSLVGGRVDEQFF.

The chain is built from TRBV10-3 and TRBJ2-1; tentative D call: TRBD1 (7 bases). CDR1 is ENHRY and CDR2 is SYGVKD in the germline V gene. Trimming took off 5 bases at V and 6 bases at J, with 23 bases between the two ends. The CDR3 totals 17 residues. In nucleotides, the CDR3 is TGTGCCATCAGTAAAGGTGTAGGGGCAGGGGGGAGCAATGAGCAGTTCTTC. It is translated as CAISKGVGAGGSNEQFF.

The chain joins TRBV7-2 to TRBJ2-5; D may be TRBD2 (6 bases). Looked up from germline, CDR1 is SGHTA and CDR2 is FQGNSA. Deletions cut 7 bases from V and 2 bases from J, with 20 bases between. The CDR3 consists of 16 residues. The CDR3 spells CASNLGGPGEQETQYF. The CDR3 DNA reads as TGTGCCAGCAATCTCGGAGGTCCGGGGGAACAAGAGACCCAGTACTTC.

This rearrangement joins TRBV4-3 to TRBJ1-4; TRBD1 might be the D (5 bases). Trimming pared 0 bases from V and 3 bases from J, leaving 8 bases between. Germline V CDR1 and CDR2: LGHNA, YSLEER. This CDR3 has 15 amino acids. CDR3 protein: CASSQDRGANEKLFF. The DNA for the CDR3 is TGCGCCAGCAGCCAAGATAGGGGTGCTAATGAAAAACTGTTTTTT.

The rearrangement links TRBV7-9 to TRBJ2-1, with D possibly matching TRBD1 (5 bases). V lost 5 bases, J lost 5 bases, and 13 bases lay in between. The CDR3 has 14 residues. Looked up from germline, CDR1 is SEHNR and CDR2 is FQNEAQ (reference sequence). The CDR3 DNA reads as TGTGCCAGCAGCCCGATAACAGGTAACAATGAGCAGTTCTTC. It translates to CASSPITGNNEQFF.

This chain connects TRBV5-1 to TRBJ2-5; 9 bases line up with TRBD2. Gene TRBJ2-7 matches the end of the DNA better, so the J call may be wrong. The CDR3 has 17 residues. Germline V gene lookup returns CDR1 SGHRS and CDR2 YFSETQ. CDR3 region: CASSWGPERGDFYEQYF. The CDR3 region has the DNA TGCGCCAGCAGCTGGGGGCCGGAGCGGGGGGATTTTTACGAGCAGTACTTC.

The chain employs TRBV20-1 and TRBJ2-5; D is uncertain. The tail of the sequence fits TRBJ2-7 better, so the J call may be wrong. The CDR3 loop spans 10 amino acids. Germline V gene lookup returns CDR1 DFQATT and CDR2 SNEGSKA (reference sequence). DNA of the CDR3: TGCAGTGCAAATCTCGCCGAGCAGTACTTC. Protein product: CSANLAEQYF.

The gene calls are TRBV29-1 and TRBJ2-5, with D possibly being TRBD1 (6 bases). The last part of the DNA fits TRBJ2-7 better; the J call may be wrong. Germline CDR1 is SQVTM and CDR2 is ANQGSEA. The CDR3 spans 13 residues. CDR3 loop: CSVTAGVGSEQYF. CDR3 nucleotides: TGCAGCGTAACAGCAGGGGTGGGCAGCGAGCAGTACTTC.

V is TRBV5-6 and J is TRBJ1-5; no firm D call. CDR3 length equals 14 residues. In germline, CDR1 is SGHDT, CDR2 YYEEEE. V was pared by 5 bases and J by 5 bases, with 14 bases between. Written as DNA, the CDR3 is TGTGCCAGCAGGTCCGGCCCCAGGCATCAGCCCCAGCATTTT. It specifies CASRSGPRHQPQHF.